The present T cell receptor beta chain was sequenced within a study of cytomegalovirus exposure and HLA in healthy donors. General study points: When analyzed later, a missense DCLRE1C variant was found to be linked to TCR beta V- and J-gene trimming. Across all donors, roughly uniform sequencing depth was an assumption of the presence/absence analyses. The majority of TCR sequences were rare, yet some public TCRs appeared in many donors.

V gave up 5 bases and J gave up 1 base, with 8 bases separating them. This CDR3 has 13 amino acids. Germline V gives CDR1 SNHLY, CDR2 FYNNEI. With 60 Vbeta and 13 Jbeta primers, the PCR was carried out. Data came from immunoSEQ multiplex PCR; TCRdb stores just in-frame clones and leaves some out. Here the sample spans 160,000 or so clones, 84% being singletons. As for this clone: Its specificity is not known.

Material: PBMCs. The chain has TRBV2 and TRBJ1-2; D gene unclear. The receptor was isolated from a man younger than 45 in good health and CMV-seronegative. CDR3 coding DNA: TGTGCCAGCAGTTCGACAATTAACTATGGCTACACCTTC. Its protein product is CASSSTINYGYTF. The whole variable domain, filled in from reference TRBV2 and TRBJ1-2, reads EPEVTQTPSHQVTQMGQEVILRCVPISNHLYFYWYRQILGQKVEFLVSFYNNEISEKSEIFDDQFSVERPDGSNFTLKIRSTKLEDSAMYFCASSSTINYGYTFGSGTRLTVV.